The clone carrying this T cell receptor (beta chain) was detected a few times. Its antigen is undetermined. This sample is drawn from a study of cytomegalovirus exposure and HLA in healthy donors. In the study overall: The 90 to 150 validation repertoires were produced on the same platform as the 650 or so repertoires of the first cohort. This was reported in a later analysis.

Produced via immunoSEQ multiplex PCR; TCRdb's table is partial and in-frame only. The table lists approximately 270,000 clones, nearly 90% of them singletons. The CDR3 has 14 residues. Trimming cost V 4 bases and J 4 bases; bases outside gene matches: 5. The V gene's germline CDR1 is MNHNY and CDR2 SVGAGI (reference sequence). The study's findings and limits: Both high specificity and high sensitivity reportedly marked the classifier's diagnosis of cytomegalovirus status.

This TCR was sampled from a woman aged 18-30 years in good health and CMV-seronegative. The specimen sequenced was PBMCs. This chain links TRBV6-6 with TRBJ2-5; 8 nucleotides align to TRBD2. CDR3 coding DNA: TGTGCCAGCAGTTTCTTGGCGGGGGGAGAGACCCAGTACTTC. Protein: CASSFLAGGETQYF.